The present entry profiles one TCR beta chain with its context. Per-base qualities were not stored, and no clone one base away is much larger. The data were taken from a study of T cells after yellow fever vaccination (dated by TCRdb to the late 2010s). For the wider study: Using CD3, CD45RA, CCR7 and CD95 staining, memory subsets (EM, EMRA, CM and Tscm) were sorted on a BD FACS Aria III. Two healthy male donors, one aged 18 to 29 and one aged 30 to 40 years, made up the cohort. Blood was collected at multiple timepoints before and after primary and secondary immunization, and bulk PBMC replicates and cell subsets were isolated. Memory subsets were sorted on days 0, 15 and 45 and at 18 months following primary vaccination, and on days 0, 15 and 45 following the 30-year booster. The SMART-Seq v4 Ultra Low Input RNA kit was used to prepare libraries from fractions with low cell numbers. To follow T-cell clones before and after primary and booster YFV17D yellow fever vaccination, bulk TCR alpha and beta repertoires were sequenced over time.

The treatment or condition label on this specimen signifies: live attenuated yellow fever vaccine strain. PBMCs were isolated from peripheral blood using a standard Ficoll-Paque protocol. RNA from sorted memory subsets was extracted with the RNeasy Micro Kit. Results the study describes overall, beyond this receptor: Compared with the primary T-cell response, the secondary T-cell response was weaker but faster, peaking on day 5 rather than day 15. A small fraction of clonotypes appeared in both the CD4 and CD8 compartments, likely as a result of convergent recombination. On day 0, almost all vaccine-responding clonotypes were found to be below detection in the sorted memory subsets. Computational filtering was needed because FACS-sorted repertoires could contain abundant contaminating clonotypes from the bulk population. After the booster, most clones that had expanded after primary vaccination were detected again (around 96% of CD4 and about 88% of CD8), suggesting broad maintenance of memory. The study included only a couple of donors, which limits how far the findings can be generalized.

TCR cDNA was synthesized by 5'RACE template switching, through which a universal primer site and unique molecular identifiers were introduced. Priming of cDNA synthesis was performed from both the TCR alpha and TCR beta constant segments. Two PCR steps were used to amplify libraries, with sample barcodes and sequencing adapters being added in the second step. Sequencing of libraries was done on Illumina HiSeq 2500 (2x100 bp) or NovaSeq (2x150 bp). In the original analysis: Demultiplexing of reads and collapsing into UMI consensus sequences were performed with MIGEC, and V(D)J alignment was carried out with MiXCR. Vaccine-responding clonotypes were identified with edgeR using replicate PBMC samples, with FDR below 0.01 and a log2 fold change above 5 up to day 15 being required. Each bulk clonotype was labeled CD4 or CD8 based on which sequenced repertoire, CD4 or CD8, contained the clonotype at higher abundance. To estimate how each clone was distributed across memory phenotypes, clonotype frequencies in memory subsets were weighted by the numbers of FACS-sorted cells. TCRdb handled the public reads itself, with Q25 trimming in fastp and clone calling in MiXCR, and kept productive beta chains. Merged by CDR3 protein, the rows form single entries marked with the most common genes and DNA. The authors' filters were not applied to this entry. The sample data list over 35,000 distinct CDR3 sequences, and over 5.5% of these were observed just once. Over 9.5% of the sample is in the top ten clones.

Its CDR3 holds 15 amino acids, cysteine through phenylalanine. The CDR3 DNA has 45 bases and is translated from base 1. Relative to germline, V is 4 bases shorter and J is 2 bases shorter, with 13 bases between their ends. The germline V gene (reference sequence) yields SGHNT for CDR1 and YYREEE for CDR2. The source is a man in his thirties or forties who received the YFV17D yellow fever vaccine. Recombination linked TRBV5-4 to TRBJ2-1, with the D call perhaps TRBD1 or TRBD2, each one matching 6 bases. Sequenced material: PBMCs, either bulk or a sorted T-cell subset (CD4+, CD8+, memory, or dextramer-sorted; not recorded which), taken 45 days after the yellow fever booster vaccination. CDR3 reads: CASSRAGEAYNEQFF. At the DNA level, the sequence is TGTGCCAGCAGCAGAGCAGGGGAGGCCTACAATGAGCAGTTCTTC.